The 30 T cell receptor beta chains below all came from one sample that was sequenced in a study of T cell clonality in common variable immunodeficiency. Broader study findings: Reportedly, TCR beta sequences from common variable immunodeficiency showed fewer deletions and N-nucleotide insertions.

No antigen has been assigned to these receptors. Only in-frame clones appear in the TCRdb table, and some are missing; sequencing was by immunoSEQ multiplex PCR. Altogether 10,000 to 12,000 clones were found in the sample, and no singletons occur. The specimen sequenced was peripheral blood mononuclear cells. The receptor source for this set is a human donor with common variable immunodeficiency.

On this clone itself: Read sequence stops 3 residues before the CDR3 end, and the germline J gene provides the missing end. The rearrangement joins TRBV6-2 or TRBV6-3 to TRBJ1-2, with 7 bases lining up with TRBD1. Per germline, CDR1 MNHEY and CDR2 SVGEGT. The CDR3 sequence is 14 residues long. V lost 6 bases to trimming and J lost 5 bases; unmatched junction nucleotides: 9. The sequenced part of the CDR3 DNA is TGTGCCAGCAGCCGGGGACAGCCCTCTTATGGC. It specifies CASSRGQPSYG. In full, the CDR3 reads CASSRGQPSYGYTF.

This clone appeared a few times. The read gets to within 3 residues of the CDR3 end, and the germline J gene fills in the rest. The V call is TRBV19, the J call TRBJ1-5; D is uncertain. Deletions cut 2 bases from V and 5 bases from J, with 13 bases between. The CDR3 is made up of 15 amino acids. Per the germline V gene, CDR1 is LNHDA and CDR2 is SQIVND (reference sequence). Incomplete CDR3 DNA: TGTGCCAGTAGTATACCACAAGGCCGCCATCAGCCC. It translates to CASSIPQGRHQP. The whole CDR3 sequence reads CASSIPQGRHQPQHF.

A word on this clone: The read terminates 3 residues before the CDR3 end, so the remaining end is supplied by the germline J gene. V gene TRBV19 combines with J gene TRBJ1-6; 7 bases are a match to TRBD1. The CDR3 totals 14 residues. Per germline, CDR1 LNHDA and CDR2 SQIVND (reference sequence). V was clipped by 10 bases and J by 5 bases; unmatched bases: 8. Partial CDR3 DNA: TGTGCCACCGACCCCGGGACAGATAATTCACCC. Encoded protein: CATDPGTDNSP. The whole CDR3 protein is CATDPGTDNSPLHF.

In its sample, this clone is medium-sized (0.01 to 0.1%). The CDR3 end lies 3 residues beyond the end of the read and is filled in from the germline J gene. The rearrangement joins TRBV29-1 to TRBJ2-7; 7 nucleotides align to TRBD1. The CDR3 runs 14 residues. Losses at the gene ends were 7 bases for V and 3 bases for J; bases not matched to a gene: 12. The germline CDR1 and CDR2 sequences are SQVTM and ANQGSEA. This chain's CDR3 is CSAAPQGVGYEQYF. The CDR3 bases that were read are TGCAGCGCTGCTCCTCAGGGGGTGGGCTACGAG.

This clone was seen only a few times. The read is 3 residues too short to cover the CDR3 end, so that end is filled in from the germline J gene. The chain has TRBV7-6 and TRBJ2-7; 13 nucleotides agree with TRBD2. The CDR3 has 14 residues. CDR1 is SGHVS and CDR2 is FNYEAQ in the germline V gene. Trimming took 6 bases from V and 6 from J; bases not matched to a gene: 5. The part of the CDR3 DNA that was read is TGTGCCAGCAGTTGGACTAGCGGGAGTACCGAG. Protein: CASSWTSGSTE. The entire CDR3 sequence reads CASSWTSGSTEQYF.

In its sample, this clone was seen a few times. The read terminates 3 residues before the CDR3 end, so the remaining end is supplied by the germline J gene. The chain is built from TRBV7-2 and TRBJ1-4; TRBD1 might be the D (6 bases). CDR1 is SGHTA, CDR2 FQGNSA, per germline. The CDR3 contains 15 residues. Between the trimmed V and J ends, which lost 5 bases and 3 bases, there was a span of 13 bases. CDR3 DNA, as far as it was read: TGTGCCAGCAGCGCCCGACAGGCCCCTAATGAAAAA. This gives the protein CASSARQAPNEK. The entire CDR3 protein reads CASSARQAPNEKLFF.

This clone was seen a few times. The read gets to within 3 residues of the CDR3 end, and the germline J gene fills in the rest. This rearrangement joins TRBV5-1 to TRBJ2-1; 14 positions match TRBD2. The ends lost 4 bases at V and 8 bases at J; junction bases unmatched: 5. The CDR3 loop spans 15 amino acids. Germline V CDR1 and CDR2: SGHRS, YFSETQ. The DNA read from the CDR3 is TGCGCCAGCAGCCGTCCGGGACTAGCGGGAGATGAG. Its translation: CASSRPGLAGDE. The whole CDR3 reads CASSRPGLAGDEQFF. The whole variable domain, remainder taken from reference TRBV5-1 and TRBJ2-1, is KAGVTQTPRYLIKTRGQQVTLSCSPISGHRSVSWYQQTPGQGLQFLFEYFSETQRNKGNFPGRFSGRQFSNSRSEMNVSTLELGDSALYLCASSRPGLAGDEQFFGPGTRLTVL.

CDR3 DNA (partial): TGTGCCTGGAGAGGACAGGGGGCTAATCAGCCC. Translating it yields CAWRGQGANQP. The CDR3 in its entirety is CAWRGQGANQPQHF. The genes are TRBV30 and TRBJ1-5, with 11 bases matching TRBD1. The read gets to within 3 residues of the CDR3 end, and the germline J gene fills in the rest. V was clipped by 3 bases and J by 4 bases; unmatched bases: 2. Germline CDR1 reads GTSNPN; CDR2 reads SVGIG (reference sequence). The CDR3 length is 14 residues.

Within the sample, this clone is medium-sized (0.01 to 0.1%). The CDR3 bases that were read are TGCAGCGTTCTAGTTGCAGATACG. It yields the protein CSVLVADT. The whole CDR3 is CSVLVADTQYF. The V gene is TRBV29-1, the J gene TRBJ2-3; D unclear. The read ends 3 residues shy of where the CDR3 ends; the end is completed using the germline J gene. Germline V gives CDR1 SQVTM, CDR2 ANQGSEA. This CDR3 has 11 amino acids. Trimming left V 5 bases short and J 4 bases short, with 7 bases between.

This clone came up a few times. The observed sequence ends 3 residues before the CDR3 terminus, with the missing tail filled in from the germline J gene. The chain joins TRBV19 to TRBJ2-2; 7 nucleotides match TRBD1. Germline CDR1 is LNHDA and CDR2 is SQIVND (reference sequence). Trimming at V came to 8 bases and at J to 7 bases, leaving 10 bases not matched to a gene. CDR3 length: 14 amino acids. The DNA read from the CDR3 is TGTGCCAGTCGTACTACCGGACAGGTCGGGGAG. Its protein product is CASRTTGQVGE. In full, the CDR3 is CASRTTGQVGELFF.

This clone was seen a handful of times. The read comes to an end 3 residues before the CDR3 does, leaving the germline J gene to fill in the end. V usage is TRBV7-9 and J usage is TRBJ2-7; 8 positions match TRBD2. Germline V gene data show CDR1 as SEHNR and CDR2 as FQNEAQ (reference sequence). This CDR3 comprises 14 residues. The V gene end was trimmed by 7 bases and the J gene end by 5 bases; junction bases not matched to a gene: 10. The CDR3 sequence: CASMGIAGPNEQYF. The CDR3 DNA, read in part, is TGTGCCAGCATGGGGATAGCGGGACCCAACGAG.

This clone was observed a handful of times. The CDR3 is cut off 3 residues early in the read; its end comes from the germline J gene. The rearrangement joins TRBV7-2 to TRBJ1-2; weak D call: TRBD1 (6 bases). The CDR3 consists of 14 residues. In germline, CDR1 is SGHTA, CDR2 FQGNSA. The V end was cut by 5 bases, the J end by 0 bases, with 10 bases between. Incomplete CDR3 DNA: TGTGCCAGCAGCCGTGAGGGGGCTAACTATGGC. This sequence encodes CASSREGANYG. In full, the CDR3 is CASSREGANYGYTF. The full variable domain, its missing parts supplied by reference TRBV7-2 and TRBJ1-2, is GAGVSQSPSNKVTEKGKDVELRCDPISGHTALYWYRQSLGQGLEFLIYFQGNSAPDKSGLPSDRFSAERTGGSVSTLTIQRTQQEDSAVYLCASSREGANYGYTFGSGTRLTVV.

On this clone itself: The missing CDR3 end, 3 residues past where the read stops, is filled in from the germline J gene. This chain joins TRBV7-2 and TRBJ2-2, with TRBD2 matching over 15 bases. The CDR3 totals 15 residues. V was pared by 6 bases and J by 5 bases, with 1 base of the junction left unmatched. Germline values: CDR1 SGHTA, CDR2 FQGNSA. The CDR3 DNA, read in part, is TGTGCCAGCAGGGGACTAGCGGGAGGAACCGGGGAG. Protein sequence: CASRGLAGGTGE. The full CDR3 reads CASRGLAGGTGELFF.

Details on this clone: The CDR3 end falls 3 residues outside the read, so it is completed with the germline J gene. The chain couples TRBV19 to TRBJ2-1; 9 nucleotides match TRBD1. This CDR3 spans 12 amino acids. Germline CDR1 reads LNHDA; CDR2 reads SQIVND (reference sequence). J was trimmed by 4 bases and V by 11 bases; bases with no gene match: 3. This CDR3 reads CASGQGYNEQFF. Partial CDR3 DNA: TGTGCCTCGGGACAGGGATACAATGAG.

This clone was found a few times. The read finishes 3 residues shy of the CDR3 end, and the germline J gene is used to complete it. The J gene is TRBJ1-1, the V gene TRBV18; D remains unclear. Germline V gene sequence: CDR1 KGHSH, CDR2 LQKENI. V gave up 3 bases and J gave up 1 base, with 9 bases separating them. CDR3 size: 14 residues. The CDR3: CASSPRAANTEAFF. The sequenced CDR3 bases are TGTGCCAGCTCACCGCGGGCCGCGAACACTGAA.

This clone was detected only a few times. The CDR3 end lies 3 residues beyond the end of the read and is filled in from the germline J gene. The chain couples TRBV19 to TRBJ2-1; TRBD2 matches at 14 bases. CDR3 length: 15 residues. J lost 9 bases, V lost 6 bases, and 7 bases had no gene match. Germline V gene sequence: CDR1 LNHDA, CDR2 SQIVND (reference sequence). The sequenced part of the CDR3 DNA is TGTGCCAGTAGGGGACTAGCGGGAGCTTATGGTGAG. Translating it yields CASRGLAGAYGE. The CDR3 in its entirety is CASRGLAGAYGEQFF. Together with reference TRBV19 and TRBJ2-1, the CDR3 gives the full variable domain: DGGITQSPKYLFRKEGQNVTLSCEQNLNHDAMYWYRQDPGQGLRLIYYSQIVNDFQKGDIAEGYSVSREKKESFPLTVTSAQKNPTAFYLCASRGLAGAYGEQFFGPGTRLTVL.

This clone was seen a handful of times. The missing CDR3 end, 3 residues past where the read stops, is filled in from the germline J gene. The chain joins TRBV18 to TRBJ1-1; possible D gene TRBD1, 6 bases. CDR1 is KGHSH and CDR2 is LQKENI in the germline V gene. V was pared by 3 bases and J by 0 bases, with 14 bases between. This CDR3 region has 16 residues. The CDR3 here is CASSPKTGSMNTEAFF. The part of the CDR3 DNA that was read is TGTGCCAGCTCACCGAAGACAGGTTCCATGAACACTGAA.

The sequenced part of the CDR3 DNA is TGCGCCAGCAGCTCCGCGACAGGGGCGGAGAACAATTCACCC. Amino acid sequence: CASSSATGAENNSP. The full CDR3 sequence reads CASSSATGAENNSPLHF. The rearrangement joins TRBV5-1 to TRBJ1-6; 8 bases are shared with TRBD1. Sequencing ends 3 residues short of the CDR3 end; the germline J gene provides the rest. Germline lookup yields CDR1 SGHRS and CDR2 YFSETQ. The CDR3 covers 17 residues. V lost 3 bases, J lost 7 bases, and 12 bases stayed unmatched.

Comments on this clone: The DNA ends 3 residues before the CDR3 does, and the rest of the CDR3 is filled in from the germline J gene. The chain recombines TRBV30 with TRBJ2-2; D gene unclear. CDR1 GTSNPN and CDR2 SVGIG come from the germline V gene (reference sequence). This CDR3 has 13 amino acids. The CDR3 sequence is CAWSVGVYGLLFF. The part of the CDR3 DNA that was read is TGTGCCTGGAGTGTAGGAGTATATGGGCTG. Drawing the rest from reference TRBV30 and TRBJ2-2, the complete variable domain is SQTIHQWPATLVQPVGSPLSLECTVEGTSNPNLYWYRQAAGRGLQLLFYSVGIGQISSEVPQNLSASRPQDRQFILSSKKLLLSDSGFYLCAWSVGVYGLLFFGEGSRLTVL.

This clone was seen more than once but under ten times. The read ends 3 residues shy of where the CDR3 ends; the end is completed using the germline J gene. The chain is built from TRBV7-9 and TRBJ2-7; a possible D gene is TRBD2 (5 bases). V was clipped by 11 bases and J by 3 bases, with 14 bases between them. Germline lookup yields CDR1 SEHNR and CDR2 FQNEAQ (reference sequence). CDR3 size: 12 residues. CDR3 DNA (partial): TGTGCCTCGGGGTCCCAGCACTACGAG. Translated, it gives CASGSQHYE. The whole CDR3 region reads CASGSQHYEQYF.

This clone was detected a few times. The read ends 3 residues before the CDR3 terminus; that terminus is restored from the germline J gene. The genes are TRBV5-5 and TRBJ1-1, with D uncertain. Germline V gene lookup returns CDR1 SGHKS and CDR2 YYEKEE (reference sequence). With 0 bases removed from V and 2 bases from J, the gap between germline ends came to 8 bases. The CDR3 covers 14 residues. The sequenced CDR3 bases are TGTGCCAGCAGCTTGGTTGCGGGAAACACTGAA. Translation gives CASSLVAGNTE. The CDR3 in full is CASSLVAGNTEAFF.

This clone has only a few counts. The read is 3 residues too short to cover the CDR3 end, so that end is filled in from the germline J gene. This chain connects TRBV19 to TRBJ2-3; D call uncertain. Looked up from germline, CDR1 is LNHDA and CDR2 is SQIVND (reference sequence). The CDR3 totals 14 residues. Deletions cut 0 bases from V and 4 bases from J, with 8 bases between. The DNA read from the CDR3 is TGTGCCAGTAGTATAGATCCGGCGGCAGATACG. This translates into CASSIDPAADT. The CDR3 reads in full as CASSIDPAADTQYF. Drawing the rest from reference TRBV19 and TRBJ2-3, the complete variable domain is DGGITQSPKYLFRKEGQNVTLSCEQNLNHDAMYWYRQDPGQGLRLIYYSQIVNDFQKGDIAEGYSVSREKKESFPLTVTSAQKNPTAFYLCASSIDPAADTQYFGPGTRLTVL.

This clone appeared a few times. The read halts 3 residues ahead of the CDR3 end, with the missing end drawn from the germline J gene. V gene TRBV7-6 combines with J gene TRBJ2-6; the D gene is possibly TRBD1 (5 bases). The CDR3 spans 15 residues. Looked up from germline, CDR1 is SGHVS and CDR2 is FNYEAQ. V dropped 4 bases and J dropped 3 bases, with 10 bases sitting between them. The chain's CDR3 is CASSSQGFGANVLTF. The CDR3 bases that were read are TGTGCCAGCAGCTCCCAGGGTTTTGGGGCCAACGTC.

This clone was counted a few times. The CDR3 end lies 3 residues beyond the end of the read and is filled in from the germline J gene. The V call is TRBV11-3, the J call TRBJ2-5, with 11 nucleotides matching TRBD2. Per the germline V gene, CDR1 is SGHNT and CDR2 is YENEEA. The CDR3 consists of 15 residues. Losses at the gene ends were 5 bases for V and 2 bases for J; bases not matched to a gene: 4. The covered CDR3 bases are TGTGCCAGCAGCCCCGGGACTAGCGGACAAGAGACC. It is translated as CASSPGTSGQET. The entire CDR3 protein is CASSPGTSGQETQYF.

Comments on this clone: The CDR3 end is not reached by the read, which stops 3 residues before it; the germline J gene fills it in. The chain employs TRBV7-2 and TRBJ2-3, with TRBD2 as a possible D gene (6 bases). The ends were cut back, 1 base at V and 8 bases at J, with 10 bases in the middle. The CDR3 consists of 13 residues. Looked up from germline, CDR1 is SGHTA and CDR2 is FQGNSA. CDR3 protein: CASSLGGDGTQYF. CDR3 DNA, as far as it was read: TGTGCCAGCAGCTTAGGCGGGGACGGTACG.

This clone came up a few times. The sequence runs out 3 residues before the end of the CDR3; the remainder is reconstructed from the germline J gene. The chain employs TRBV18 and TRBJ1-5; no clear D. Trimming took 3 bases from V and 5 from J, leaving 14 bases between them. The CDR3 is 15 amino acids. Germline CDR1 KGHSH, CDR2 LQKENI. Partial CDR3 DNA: TGTGCCAGCTCACCCCAGACCCGGGGATATCAGCCC. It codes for CASSPQTRGYQP. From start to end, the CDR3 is CASSPQTRGYQPQHF.

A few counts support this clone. CDR3 loop: CASSPDRGETQYF. Incomplete CDR3 DNA: TGTGCCAGCAGCCCAGACAGGGGAGAGACC. The V gene is TRBV7-8, the J gene TRBJ2-5; 8 bases line up with TRBD1. The read finishes 3 residues shy of the CDR3 end, and the germline J gene is used to complete it. This CDR3 region has 13 residues. The J segment lost 4 bases and the V segment lost 5 bases, leaving 3 bases of the junction unmatched. Germline CDR1 reads SGHVS; CDR2 reads FQNEAQ.

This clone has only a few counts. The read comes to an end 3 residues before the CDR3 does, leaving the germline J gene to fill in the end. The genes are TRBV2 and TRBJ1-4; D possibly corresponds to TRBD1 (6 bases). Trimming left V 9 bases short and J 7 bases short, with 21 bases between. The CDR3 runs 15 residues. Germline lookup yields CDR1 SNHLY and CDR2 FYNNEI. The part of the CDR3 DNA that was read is TGTGCCAGTTCCCCACAGGGCCGGGGAAGTGAAAAA. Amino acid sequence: CASSPQGRGSEK. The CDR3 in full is CASSPQGRGSEKLFF.

CDR3 residues: CASFHRVANTEAFF. The sequenced part of the CDR3 DNA is TGTGCCAGCTTTCACAGGGTTGCGAACACTGAA. The chain has TRBV18 and TRBJ1-1; the D gene is possibly TRBD1 (6 bases). Read sequence stops 3 residues before the CDR3 end, and the germline J gene provides the missing end. V lost 7 bases and J 1 base, leaving 13 bases between the germline ends. The CDR3 runs to 14 residues. Germline CDR1 KGHSH, CDR2 LQKENI.

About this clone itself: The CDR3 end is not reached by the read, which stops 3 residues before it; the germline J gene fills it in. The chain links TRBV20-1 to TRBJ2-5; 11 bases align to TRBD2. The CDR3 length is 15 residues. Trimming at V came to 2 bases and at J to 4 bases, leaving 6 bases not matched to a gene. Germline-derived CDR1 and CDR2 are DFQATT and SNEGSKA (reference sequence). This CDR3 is CSARRLAGLSETQYF. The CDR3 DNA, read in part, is TGCAGTGCTAGAAGACTAGCGGGACTCTCAGAGACC.